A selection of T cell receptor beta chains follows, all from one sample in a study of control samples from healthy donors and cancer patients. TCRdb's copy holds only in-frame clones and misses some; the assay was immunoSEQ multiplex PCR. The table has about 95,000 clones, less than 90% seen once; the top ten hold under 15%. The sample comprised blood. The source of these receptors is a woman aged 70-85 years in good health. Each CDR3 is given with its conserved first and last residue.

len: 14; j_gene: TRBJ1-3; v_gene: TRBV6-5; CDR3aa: CASKEGALGNTIYF
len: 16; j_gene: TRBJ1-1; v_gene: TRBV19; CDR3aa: CASSIVPATTPGKAFF
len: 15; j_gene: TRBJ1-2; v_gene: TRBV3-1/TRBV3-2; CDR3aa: CASSQDIAPNYGYTF
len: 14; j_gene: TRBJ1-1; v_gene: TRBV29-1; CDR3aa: CSVSKTSSNTEAFF
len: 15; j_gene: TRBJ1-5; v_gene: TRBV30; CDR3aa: CAWSVSSSGNQPQHF
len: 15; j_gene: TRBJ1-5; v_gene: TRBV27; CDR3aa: CASSSKGFSNQPQHF
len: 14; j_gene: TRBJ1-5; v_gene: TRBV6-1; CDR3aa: CASSESTVNQPQHF
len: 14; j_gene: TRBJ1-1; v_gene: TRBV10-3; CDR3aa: CAITSDGLNTEAFF
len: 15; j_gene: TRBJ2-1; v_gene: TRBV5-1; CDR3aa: CASSPRGTSYNEQFF
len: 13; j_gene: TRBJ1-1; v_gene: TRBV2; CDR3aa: CASRYPMDTEAFF
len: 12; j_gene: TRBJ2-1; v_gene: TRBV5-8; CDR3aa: CASSLAGKKQFF
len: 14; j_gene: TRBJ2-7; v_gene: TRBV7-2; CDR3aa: CASKTGLGAYEQYF
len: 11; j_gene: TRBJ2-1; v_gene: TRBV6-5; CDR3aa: CASSNLLEQFF
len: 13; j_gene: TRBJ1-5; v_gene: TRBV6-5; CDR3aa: CASTPGANQPQHF
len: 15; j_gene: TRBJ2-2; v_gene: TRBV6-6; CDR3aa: CASSGGTDNTGELFF
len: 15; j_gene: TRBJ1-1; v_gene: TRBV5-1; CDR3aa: CASSNRTAGDTEAFF
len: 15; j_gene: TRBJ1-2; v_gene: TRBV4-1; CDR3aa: CASSQGEGTNYGYTF
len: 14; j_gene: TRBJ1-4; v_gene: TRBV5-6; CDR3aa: CASSSAGVNEKLFF
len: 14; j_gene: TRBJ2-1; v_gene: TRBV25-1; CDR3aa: CASRSGGDVNEQFF
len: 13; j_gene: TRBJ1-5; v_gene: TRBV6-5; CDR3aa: CASSPGGDQPQHF
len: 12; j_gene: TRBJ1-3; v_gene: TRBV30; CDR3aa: CAWSVSGGEQYF
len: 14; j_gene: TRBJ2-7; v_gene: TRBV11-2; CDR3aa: CASSLDVGAYEQYF